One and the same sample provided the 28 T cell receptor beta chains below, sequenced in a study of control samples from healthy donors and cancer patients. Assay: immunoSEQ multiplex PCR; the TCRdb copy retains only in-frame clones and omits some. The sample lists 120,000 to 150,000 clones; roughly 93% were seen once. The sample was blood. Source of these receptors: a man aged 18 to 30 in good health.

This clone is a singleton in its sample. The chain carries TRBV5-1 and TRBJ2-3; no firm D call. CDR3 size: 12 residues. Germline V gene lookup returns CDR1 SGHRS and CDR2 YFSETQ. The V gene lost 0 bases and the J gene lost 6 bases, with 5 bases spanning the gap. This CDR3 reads CASSLGRDTQYF. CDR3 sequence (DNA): TGCGCCAGCAGCTTGGGTAGGGATACGCAGTATTTT.

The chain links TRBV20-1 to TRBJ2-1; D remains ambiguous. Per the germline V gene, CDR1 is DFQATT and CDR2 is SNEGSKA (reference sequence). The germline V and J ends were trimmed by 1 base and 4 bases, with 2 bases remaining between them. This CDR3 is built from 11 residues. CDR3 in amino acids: CSARGYNEQFF. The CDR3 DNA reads TGCAGTGCTAGAGGTTACAATGAGCAGTTCTTC.

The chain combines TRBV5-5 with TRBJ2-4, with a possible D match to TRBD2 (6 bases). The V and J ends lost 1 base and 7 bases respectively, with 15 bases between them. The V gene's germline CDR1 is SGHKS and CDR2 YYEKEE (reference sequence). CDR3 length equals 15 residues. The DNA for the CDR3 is TGTGCCAGCAGCTTGTGGAGGGACTCGTCGAACATTCAGTACTTC. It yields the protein CASSLWRDSSNIQYF.

The CDR3 DNA reads as TGCGCCAGCAGCTTCTCTGGGGCAGGGAAACTGATTGATTCACCCCTCCACTTT. Translation: CASSFSGAGKLIDSPLHF. The chain joins TRBV5-1 to TRBJ1-6, with a weak D call TRBD1 (5 bases). V dropped 2 bases and J dropped 8 bases, with 23 bases sitting between them. The CDR3 is 18 amino acids. From germline, CDR1 is SGHRS and CDR2 YFSETQ.

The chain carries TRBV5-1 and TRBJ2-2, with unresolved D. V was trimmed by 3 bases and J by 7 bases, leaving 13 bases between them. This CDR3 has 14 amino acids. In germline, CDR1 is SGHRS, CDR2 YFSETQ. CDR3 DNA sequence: TGCGCCAGCAGCTCTCCGAGAGTGGTCGGGGAGCTGTTTTTT. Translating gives CASSSPRVVGELFF. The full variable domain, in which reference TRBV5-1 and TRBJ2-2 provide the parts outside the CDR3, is KAGVTQTPRYLIKTRGQQVTLSCSPISGHRSVSWYQQTPGQGLQFLFEYFSETQRNKGNFPGRFSGRQFSNSRSEMNVSTLELGDSALYLCASSSPRVVGELFFGEGSRLTVL.

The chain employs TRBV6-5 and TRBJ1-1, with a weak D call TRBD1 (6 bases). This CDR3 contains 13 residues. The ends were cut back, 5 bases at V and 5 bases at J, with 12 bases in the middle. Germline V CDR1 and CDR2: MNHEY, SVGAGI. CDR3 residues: CASSPGRGTEAFF. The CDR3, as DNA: TGTGCCAGCAGTCCGGGCAGGGGAACTGAAGCTTTCTTT.

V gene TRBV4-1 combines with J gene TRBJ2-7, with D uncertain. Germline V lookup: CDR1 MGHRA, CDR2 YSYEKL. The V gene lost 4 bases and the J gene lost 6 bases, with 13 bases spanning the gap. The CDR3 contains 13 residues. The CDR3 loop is CASSPGAPVEQYF. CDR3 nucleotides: TGCGCCAGCAGCCCCGGAGCTCCCGTCGAGCAGTACTTC.

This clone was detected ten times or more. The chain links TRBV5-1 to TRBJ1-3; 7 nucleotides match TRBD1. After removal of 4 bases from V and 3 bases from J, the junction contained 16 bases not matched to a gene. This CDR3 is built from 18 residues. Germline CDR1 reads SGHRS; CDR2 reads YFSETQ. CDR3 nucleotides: TGCGCCAGCAGCCACCTCCCCGGAGTCAGGGGGTTTGGAAACACCATATATTTT. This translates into CASSHLPGVRGFGNTIYF.

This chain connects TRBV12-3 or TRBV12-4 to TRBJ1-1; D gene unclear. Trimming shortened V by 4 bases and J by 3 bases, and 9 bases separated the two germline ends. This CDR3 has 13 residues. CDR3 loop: CASSWNSDTEAFF. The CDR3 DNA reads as TGTGCCAGCAGTTGGAACTCTGACACTGAAGCTTTCTTT.

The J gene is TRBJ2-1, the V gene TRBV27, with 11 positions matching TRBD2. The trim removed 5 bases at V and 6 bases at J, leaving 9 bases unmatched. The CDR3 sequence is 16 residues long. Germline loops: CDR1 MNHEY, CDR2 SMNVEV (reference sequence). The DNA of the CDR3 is TGTGCCAGCAGTACCTTAGCGGGAGGGCCGGCCAATGAGCAGTTCTTC. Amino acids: CASSTLAGGPANEQFF.

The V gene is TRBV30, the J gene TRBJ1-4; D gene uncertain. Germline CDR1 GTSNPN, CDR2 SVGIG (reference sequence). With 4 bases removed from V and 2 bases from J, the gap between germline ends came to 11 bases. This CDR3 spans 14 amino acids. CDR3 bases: TGTGCCTGGATTACGTTCGGGACTAATGAAAAACTGTTTTTT. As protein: CAWITFGTNEKLFF.

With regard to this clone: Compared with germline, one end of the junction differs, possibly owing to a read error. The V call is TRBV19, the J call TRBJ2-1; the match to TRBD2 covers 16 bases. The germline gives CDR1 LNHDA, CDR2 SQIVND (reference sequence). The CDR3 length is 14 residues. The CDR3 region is CASHGTSGRAGRVF. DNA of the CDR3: TGTGCCAGTCATGGGACTAGCGGGAGGGCTGGTCGGGTCTTC.

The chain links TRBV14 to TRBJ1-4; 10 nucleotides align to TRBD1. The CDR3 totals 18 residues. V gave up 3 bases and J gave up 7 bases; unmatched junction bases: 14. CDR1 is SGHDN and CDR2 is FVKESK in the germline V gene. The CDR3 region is CASSHLSDPGTGVEKLFF. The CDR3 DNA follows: TGTGCCAGCAGCCACCTCTCCGATCCGGGGACAGGGGTTGAAAAACTGTTTTTT.

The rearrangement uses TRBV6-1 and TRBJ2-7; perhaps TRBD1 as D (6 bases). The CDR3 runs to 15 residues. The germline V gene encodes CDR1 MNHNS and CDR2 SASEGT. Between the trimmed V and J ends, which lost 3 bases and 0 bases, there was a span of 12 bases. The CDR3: CASSEGTPSSYEQYF. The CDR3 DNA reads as TGTGCCAGCAGTGAGGGGACACCCAGCTCCTACGAGCAGTACTTC.

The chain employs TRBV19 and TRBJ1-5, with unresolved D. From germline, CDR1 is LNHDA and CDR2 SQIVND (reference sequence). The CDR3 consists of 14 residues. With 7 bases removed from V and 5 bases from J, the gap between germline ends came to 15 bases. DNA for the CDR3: TGTGCCAGTACGTCGCGGGGTTTTCATCAGCCCCAGCATTTT. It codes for CASTSRGFHQPQHF.

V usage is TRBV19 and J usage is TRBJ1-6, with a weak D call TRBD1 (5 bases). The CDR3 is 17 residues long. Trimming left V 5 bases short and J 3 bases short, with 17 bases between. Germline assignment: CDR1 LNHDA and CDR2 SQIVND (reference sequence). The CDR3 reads CASSYTGTRIYNSPLHF. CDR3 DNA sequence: TGTGCCAGTAGTTATACCGGGACTCGGATCTATAATTCACCCCTCCACTTT.

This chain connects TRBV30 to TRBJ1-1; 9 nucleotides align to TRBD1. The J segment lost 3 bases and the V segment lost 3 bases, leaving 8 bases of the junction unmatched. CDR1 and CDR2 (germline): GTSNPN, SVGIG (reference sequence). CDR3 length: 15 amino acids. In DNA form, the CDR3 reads TGTGCCTGGAGCACCTTTTGGGACAGGGACACTGAAGCTTTCTTT. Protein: CAWSTFWDRDTEAFF. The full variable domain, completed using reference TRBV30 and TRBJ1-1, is SQTIHQWPATLVQPVGSPLSLECTVEGTSNPNLYWYRQAAGRGLQLLFYSVGIGQISSEVPQNLSASRPQDRQFILSSKKLLLSDSGFYLCAWSTFWDRDTEAFFGQGTRLTVV.

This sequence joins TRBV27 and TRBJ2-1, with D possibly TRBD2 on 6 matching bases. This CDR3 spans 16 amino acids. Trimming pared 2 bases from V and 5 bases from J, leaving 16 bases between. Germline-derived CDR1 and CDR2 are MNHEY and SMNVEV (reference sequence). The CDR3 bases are TGTGCCAGCAGTTTAGTTTGGGACTCATCCGACAATGAGCAGTTCTTC. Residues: CASSLVWDSSDNEQFF.

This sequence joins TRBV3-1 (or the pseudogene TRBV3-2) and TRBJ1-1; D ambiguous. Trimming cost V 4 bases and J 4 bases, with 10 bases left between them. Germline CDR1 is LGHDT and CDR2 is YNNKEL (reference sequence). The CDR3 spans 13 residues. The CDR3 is CASSPRGGTEAFF. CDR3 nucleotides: TGTGCCAGCAGCCCCCGAGGAGGCACTGAAGCTTTCTTT.

The CDR3 spells CASSLNTGVSYEQYF. CDR3 DNA sequence: TGCGCCAGCAGCCTCAATACAGGGGTCTCCTACGAGCAGTACTTC. The chain carries TRBV5-1 and TRBJ2-7; 7 bases fit TRBD1. Per germline, CDR1 SGHRS and CDR2 YFSETQ. The CDR3 has 15 amino acids. With V trimmed by 4 bases and J by 0 bases, 7 bases remained unmatched.

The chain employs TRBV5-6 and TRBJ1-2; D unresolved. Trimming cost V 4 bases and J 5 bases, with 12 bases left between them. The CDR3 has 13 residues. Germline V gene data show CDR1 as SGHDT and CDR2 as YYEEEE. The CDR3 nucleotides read TGTGCCAGCAGCCCCGGGCAATCTTATGGCTACACCTTC. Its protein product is CASSPGQSYGYTF.

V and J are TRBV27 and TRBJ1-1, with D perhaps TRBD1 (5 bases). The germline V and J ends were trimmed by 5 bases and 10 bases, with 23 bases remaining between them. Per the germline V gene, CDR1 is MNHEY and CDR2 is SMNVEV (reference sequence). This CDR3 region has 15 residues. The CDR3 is CASSPVGGVPRIAFF. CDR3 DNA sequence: TGTGCCAGCAGTCCAGTCGGGGGAGTCCCCCGAATAGCTTTCTTT.

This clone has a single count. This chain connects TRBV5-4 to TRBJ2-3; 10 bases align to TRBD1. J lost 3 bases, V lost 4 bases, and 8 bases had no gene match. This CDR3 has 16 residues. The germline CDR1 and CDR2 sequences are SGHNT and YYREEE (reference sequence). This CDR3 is CASSGTGDPRTDTQYF. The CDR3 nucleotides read TGTGCCAGCAGCGGGACAGGGGACCCGAGAACAGATACGCAGTATTTT.

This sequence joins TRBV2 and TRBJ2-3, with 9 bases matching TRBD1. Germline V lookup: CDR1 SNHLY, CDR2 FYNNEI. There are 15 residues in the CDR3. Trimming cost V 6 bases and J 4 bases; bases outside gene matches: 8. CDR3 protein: CASRLRDRDPDTQYF. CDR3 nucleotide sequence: TGTGCCAGCAGACTCCGGGACAGGGATCCAGATACGCAGTATTTT.

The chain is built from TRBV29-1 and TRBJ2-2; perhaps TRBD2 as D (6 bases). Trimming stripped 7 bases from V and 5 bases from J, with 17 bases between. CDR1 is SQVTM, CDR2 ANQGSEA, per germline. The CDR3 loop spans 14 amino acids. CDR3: CSAGLGGVTGELFF. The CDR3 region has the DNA TGCAGCGCGGGGCTCGGGGGTGTAACCGGGGAGCTGTTTTTT.

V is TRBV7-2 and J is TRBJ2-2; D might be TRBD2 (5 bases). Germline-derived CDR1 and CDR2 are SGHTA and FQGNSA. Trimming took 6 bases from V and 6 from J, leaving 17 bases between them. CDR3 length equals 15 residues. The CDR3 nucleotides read TGTGCCAGCAGGACCACGATTGGAGCGGCCGGGGAGCTGTTTTTT. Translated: CASRTTIGAAGELFF. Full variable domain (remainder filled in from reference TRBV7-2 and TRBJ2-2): GAGVSQSPSNKVTEKGKDVELRCDPISGHTALYWYRQSLGQGLEFLIYFQGNSAPDKSGLPSDRFSAERTGGSVSTLTIQRTQQEDSAVYLCASRTTIGAAGELFFGEGSRLTVL.

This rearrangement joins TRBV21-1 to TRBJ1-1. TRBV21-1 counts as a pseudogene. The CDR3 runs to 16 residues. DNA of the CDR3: TGTGCCAGCAGCAAAGCCGGCAGAAACCCGAACACTGAAGCTTTCTTT. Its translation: CASSKAGRNPNTEAFF.

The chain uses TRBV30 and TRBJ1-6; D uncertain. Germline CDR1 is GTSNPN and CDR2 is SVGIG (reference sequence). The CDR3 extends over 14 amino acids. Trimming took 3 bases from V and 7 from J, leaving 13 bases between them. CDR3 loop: CAWRRGHTNSPLHF. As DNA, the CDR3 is TGTGCCTGGAGGCGGGGTCATACAAATTCACCCCTCCACTTT.